The 3 T cell receptor beta chains in this list originate from one sample, sequenced in a study of pediatric ulcerative colitis. Clones were read by immunoSEQ multiplex PCR, and TCRdb kept only the in-frame ones, dropping some. The data show more than 50,000 clones, 87% seen once. Sequenced: blood. The receptors stem from a boy younger than 18 who was a control in a study of pediatric ulcerative colitis.

The chain uses TRBV18 and TRBJ1-3; TRBD1 aligns across 7 bases. The CDR3 has 14 amino acids. J gave up 6 bases and V 6 bases, and 8 bases lay outside the gene matches. Germline V gives CDR1 KGHSH, CDR2 LQKENI. CDR3 in amino acids: CASSGRGLENTIYF. The CDR3 coding sequence is TGTGCCAGCTCCGGAAGGGGGCTCGAAAACACCATATATTTT.

The chain carries TRBV5-1 and TRBJ2-7; D possibly corresponds to TRBD2 (6 bases). The CDR3 totals 15 residues. V lost 5 bases, J lost 0 bases, and 15 bases lay in between. Germline V lookup: CDR1 SGHRS, CDR2 YFSETQ. CDR3 in amino acids: CASSRVGGGSYEQYF. CDR3 sequence (DNA): TGCGCCAGCAGTCGAGTCGGGGGAGGCTCCTACGAGCAGTACTTC.

This chain connects TRBV4-3 to TRBJ2-3; D possibly corresponds to TRBD2 (5 bases). The CDR3 runs to 16 residues. Trimming pared 5 bases from V and 0 bases from J, leaving 15 bases between. Germline-derived CDR1 and CDR2 are LGHNA and YSLEER. CDR3 region: CASSEAVDLSTDTQYF. CDR3 DNA sequence: TGCGCCAGCAGCGAAGCGGTGGACCTGAGCACAGATACGCAGTATTTT.